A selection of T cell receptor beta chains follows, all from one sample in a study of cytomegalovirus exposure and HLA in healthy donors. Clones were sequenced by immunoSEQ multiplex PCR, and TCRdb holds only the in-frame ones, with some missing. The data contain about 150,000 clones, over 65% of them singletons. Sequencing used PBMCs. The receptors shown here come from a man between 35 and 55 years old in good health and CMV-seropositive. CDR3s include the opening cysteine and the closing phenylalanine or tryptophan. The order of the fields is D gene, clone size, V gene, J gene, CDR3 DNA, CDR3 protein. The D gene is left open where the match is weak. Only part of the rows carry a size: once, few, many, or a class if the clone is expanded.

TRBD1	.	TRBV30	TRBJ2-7	TGTGCCTGGAGTGCCCCAGGCAGGGGGCAATACGAGCAGTACTTC	CAWSAPGRGQYEQYF
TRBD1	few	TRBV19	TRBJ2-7	TGTGCCAGTAGTATAGCTACAGGGGGACCGTTGGAGCAGTACTTC	CASSIATGGPLEQYF
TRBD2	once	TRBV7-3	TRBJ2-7	TGTGCCAGCGCGGCGGGAGTAGGGTCCTACGAGCAGTACTTC	CASAAGVGSYEQYF
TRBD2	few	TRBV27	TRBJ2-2	TGTGCCAGCAGCCAGCTAGCGGGAGGCCGATCACGACGGGAGCTGTTTTTT	CASSQLAGGRSRRELFF
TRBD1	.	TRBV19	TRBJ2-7	TGTGCCAGTAGTCCAAACCCGACAGGGTTCTACGAGCAGTACTTC	CASSPNPTGFYEQYF
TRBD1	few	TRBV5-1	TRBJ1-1	TGCGCCAGCAGTTTTGGACAGGACGAAGGGGCTTTCTTT	CASSFGQDEGAFF
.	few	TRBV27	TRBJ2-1	TGTGCCAGCAGTTTAGGCGGGCTAAACTACAATGAGCAGTTCTTC	CASSLGGLNYNEQFF
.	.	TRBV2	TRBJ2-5	TGTGCCAGCAGCGGTGGCTTGGGAGGTGGACACCAAGAGACCCAGTACTTC	CASSGGLGGGHQETQYF
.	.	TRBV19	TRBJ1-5	TGTGCCAGTAGTATTGGCAGCGATCAGCCCCAGCATTTT	CASSIGSDQPQHF
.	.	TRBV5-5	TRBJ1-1	TGTGCCAGCAGCGCCCAGGGTACCAGCACTGAAGCTTTCTTT	CASSAQGTSTEAFF
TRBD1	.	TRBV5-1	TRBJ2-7	TGCGCCAGCAGCTTGGGGGGACAGGGCTACGAGCAGTACTTC	CASSLGGQGYEQYF
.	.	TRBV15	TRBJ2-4	TGTGCCACCAGCAGAGATAGTTACGACATTCAGTACTTC	CATSRDSYDIQYF
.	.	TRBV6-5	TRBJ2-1	TGTGCCAGCAGTTACGACGGCGGGACCGAGGGCAATGAGCAGTTCTTC	CASSYDGGTEGNEQFF
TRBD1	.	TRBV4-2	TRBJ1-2	TGTGCCAGCAGCCAAGCGGCGACAGGGGATGGCTACACCTTC	CASSQAATGDGYTF
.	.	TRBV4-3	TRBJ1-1	TGCGCCAGCAGCCTTGACGCTTATACAGGGAACACTGAAGCTTTCTTT	CASSLDAYTGNTEAFF
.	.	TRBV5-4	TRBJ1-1	TGTGCCAGCAGCTTGGTGGGAGCCATGAACACTGAAGCTTTCTTT	CASSLVGAMNTEAFF
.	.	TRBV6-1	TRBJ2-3	TGTGCCAGCAGTGAAGGTGTGGGGGGCGGGGGAGATACGCAGTATTTT	CASSEGVGGGGDTQYF
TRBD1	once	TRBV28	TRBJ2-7	TGTGCCAGCGGCGGACAGGAAGCAAACAACGAGCAGTACTTC	CASGGQEANNEQYF
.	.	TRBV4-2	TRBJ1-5	TGTGCCAGCAGCCAAGAAGGGAGGGGCTCTAGCAATCAGCCCCAGCATTTT	CASSQEGRGSSNQPQHF
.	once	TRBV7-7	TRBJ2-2	TGTGCCAGCAGCTTAGGGCTGAACACCGGGGAGCTGTTTTTT	CASSLGLNTGELFF
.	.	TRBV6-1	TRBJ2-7	TGTGCCAGCAGCTTGGTTTTGGAAGCGTGGGACGAGCAGTACTTC	CASSLVLEAWDEQYF
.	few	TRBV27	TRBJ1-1	TGTGCCAGCAGTTTAGCCCCGCCGAGCATGAACACTGAAGCTTTCTTT	CASSLAPPSMNTEAFF
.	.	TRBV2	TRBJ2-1	TGTGCCAGCCAAGGAGGCTCGAGCTCCTACAATGAGCAGTTCTTC	CASQGGSSSYNEQFF
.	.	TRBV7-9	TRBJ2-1	TGTGCCAGCAGCTCTAGACCCCCCAGGGCTGAGCAGTTCTTC	CASSSRPPRAEQFF
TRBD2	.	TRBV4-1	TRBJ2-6	TGCGCCAGCAGCCATACCCCGGGGACTAGCCTTTCTGGGGCCAACGTCCTGACTTTC	CASSHTPGTSLSGANVLTF
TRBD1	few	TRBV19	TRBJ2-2	TGTGCCAGTAGTAGGGGGACAGGGAACGTTGCCGGGGAGCTGTTTTTT	CASSRGTGNVAGELFF
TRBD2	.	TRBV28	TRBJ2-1	TGTGCCAGCAGCTCCGGATCGACTAGCGGGAATGAGCAGTTCTTC	CASSSGSTSGNEQFF
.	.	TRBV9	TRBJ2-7	TGTGCCAGCAGCGTTGGTCAGAATCCCTACGAGCAGTACTTC	CASSVGQNPYEQYF
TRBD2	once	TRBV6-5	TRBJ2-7	TGTGCCAGCAGTTCCGGACTAGCGGGACTTTACGAGCAGTACTTC	CASSSGLAGLYEQYF
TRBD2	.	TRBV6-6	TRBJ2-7	TGTGCCAGCAGTTATGCGGGGGAGGGCCTCGGGGAGCAGTACTTC	CASSYAGEGLGEQYF
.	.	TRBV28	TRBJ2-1	TGTGCCAGCGGGACTTCAAGTGGAGAGCAGTTCTTC	CASGTSSGEQFF
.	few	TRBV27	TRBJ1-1	TGTGCCAGCAGTAGAGGGACTAGCAAAGCTTTCTTT	CASSRGTSKAFF
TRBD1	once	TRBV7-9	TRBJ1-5	TGTGCCAGCAGCTCACAGGGGGCCCAGCCCCAGCATTTT	CASSSQGAQPQHF
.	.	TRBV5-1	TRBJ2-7	TGCGCCAGCAGCCCGGCCCGGGGAGACTACGAGCAGTACTTC	CASSPARGDYEQYF
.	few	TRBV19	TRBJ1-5	TGTGCCAGTACTTGGGGGGGGAATCAGCCCCAGCATTTT	CASTWGGNQPQHF
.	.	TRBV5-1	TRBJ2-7	TGCGCCAGCAGCTTGGCAGGGGCCTCCTACGAGCAGTACTTC	CASSLAGASYEQYF
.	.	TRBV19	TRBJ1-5	TGTGCCAGTAGTATAAAGGGGTCGAATCAGCCCCAGCATTTT	CASSIKGSNQPQHF
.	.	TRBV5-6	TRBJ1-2	TGTGCCAGCAGTAGTGGCGGGTACAACTATGGCTACACCTTC	CASSSGGYNYGYTF
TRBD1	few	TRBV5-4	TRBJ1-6	TGTGCCAGCAGCTTGGCCGGGACAGGGATTTCACCCCTCCACTTT	CASSLAGTGISPLHF
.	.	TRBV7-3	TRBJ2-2	TGTGCCAGCAGCACGAGCGTCACCGGGGAGCTGTTTTTT	CASSTSVTGELFF
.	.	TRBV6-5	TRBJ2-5	TGTGCCAGCGGCGAGGGGCAGGGGGGCCAAGAGACCCAGTACTTC	CASGEGQGGQETQYF
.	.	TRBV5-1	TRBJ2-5	TGCGCCAGCAACGGCGGGGAGAGAGGGGAGACCCAGTACTTC	CASNGGERGETQYF
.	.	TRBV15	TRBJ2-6	TGTGCCACCAGCAGAGATCCGTGGCAGGGACTCTGGGGGGCCAACGTCCTGACTTTC	CATSRDPWQGLWGANVLTF
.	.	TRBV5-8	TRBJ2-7	TGTGCCAGCAGCTTGGCACTAGTCGACGAGCAGTACTTC	CASSLALVDEQYF
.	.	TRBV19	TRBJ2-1	TGTGCCAGTAGTATTATTAGCATACGCTCCTACAATGAGCAGTTCTTC	CASSIISIRSYNEQFF
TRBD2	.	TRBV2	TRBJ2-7	TGTGCCAGCAGCGGCATAGCGGGAGGCTACGAGCAGTACTTC	CASSGIAGGYEQYF
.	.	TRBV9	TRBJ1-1	TGTGCCAGCAGCGTAGAACCCGAATTCTCTCCAGGAGAAGCTTTCTTT	CASSVEPEFSPGEAFF
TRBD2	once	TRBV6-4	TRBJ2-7	TGTGCCAGCAGCCCGTTAGCGGGAGCGGACGAGCAGTACTTC	CASSPLAGADEQYF
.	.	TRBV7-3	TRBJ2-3	TGTGCCAGCAGCTTAACTAGGGGCGCAGATACGCAGTATTTT	CASSLTRGADTQYF
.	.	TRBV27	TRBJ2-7	TGTGCCAGCAGTCCCCGCGGATCACGGTGGCCCTACGAGCAGTACTTC	CASSPRGSRWPYEQYF
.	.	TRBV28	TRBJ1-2	TGTGCCAGCACCGGTAATCACTATGGCTACACCTTC	CASTGNHYGYTF
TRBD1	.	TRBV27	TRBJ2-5	TGTGCCAGCAGTTCCAGGGGGAAAGAGACCCAGTACTTC	CASSSRGKETQYF